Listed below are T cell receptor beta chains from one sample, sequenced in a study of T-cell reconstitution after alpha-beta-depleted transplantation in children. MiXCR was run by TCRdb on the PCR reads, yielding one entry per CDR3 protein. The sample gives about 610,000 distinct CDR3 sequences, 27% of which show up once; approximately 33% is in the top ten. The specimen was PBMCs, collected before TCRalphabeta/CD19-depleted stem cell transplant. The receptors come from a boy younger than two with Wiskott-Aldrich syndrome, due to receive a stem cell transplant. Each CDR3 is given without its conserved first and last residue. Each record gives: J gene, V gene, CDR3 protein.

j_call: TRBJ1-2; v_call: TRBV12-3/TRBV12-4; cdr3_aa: ASSFQGYYGYT
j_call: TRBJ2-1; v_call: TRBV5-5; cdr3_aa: ASSVLSLKSYNEQF
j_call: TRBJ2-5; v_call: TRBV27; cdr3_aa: ASSLSARKTQY
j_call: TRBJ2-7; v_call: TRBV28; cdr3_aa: ASSLPYSYEQY
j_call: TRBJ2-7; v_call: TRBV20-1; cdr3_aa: SAVGDQGSAYEQY
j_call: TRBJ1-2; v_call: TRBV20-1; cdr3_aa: SARSLWQGGGYT
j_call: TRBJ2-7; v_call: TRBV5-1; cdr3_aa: ASSLLLSSYEQY
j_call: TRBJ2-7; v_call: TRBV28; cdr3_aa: ASSGGTSAYEQY
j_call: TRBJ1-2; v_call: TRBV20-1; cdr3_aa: SASFLTGGNYGYT
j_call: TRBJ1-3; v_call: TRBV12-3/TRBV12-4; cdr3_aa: ASSLGQDSGNTIY
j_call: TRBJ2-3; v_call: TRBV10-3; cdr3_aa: AIGVRGTDTQY
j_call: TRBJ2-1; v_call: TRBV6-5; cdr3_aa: ASSYSLGRLGNEQF
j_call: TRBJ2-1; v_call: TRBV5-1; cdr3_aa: ASSLFSGILNEQF
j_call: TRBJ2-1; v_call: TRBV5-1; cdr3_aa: ASSLAEVAGPYNEQF